These 25 T cell receptor beta chains were sequenced from one sample in a study of radiation and T cells in renal cell carcinoma. The table came from immunoSEQ multiplex PCR; TCRdb's copy has only in-frame clones and leaves some out. Among around 20,000 clones listed, more than 40% were seen once. The treatment: 15 Gy SBRT to primary tumor, nephrectomy 4 weeks later. Sequencing was performed on tumor tissue, taken from a patient whose treatment included radiotherapy and nephrectomy. The receptors were sampled from a woman between 50 and 59 years old with renal cell carcinoma.

This clone was found a few times. The chain carries TRBV12-2 and TRBJ2-5; the table names TRBD1, a call not compared with the DNA. TRBV12-2 is an annotated pseudogene. The CDR3 length is 14 residues. CDR3 region: CASRLEGCQVTQYF. CDR3 in DNA: TGTGCAAGTCGCTTAGAGGGGTGTCAAGTGACCCAGTACTTC.

This sequence joins TRBV6-5 and TRBJ1-2, with 7 bases identical to TRBD1. CDR1 is MNHEY and CDR2 is SVGAGI in the germline V gene. The length of the CDR3 is 16 residues. Germline trimming cut 4 bases from V and 7 bases from J; bases unmatched to any gene: 15. In nucleotides, the CDR3 is TGTGCCAGCAGTTGGGCTGACAGGGCGCCCGAGGGTGGCTACACCTTC. Protein sequence: CASSWADRAPEGGYTF.

V gene TRBV2 combines with J gene TRBJ2-3, with unresolved D. V was pared by 7 bases and J by 0 bases, with 11 bases between. Germline V gene lookup returns CDR1 SNHLY and CDR2 FYNNEI. The CDR3 extends over 14 amino acids. Here the CDR3 reads CASKAATSTDTQYF. As DNA, the CDR3 is TGTGCCAGCAAGGCAGCTACTAGCACAGATACGCAGTATTTT. The whole variable domain, remainder taken from reference TRBV2 and TRBJ2-3, is EPEVTQTPSHQVTQMGQEVILRCVPISNHLYFYWYRQILGQKVEFLVSFYNNEISEKSEIFDDQFSVERPDGSNFTLKIRSTKLEDSAMYFCASKAATSTDTQYFGPGTRLTVL.

The chain combines TRBV4-3 with TRBJ2-7; the D gene could be TRBD1 or TRBD2 (5 bases each). The germline CDR1 and CDR2 sequences are LGHNA and YSLEER. V shed 1 base and J shed 4 bases, with 14 bases lying between them. The CDR3 sequence is 15 residues long. CDR3 amino acids: CASSQADGTGYEQYF. CDR3 DNA sequence: TGCGCCAGCAGCCAAGCGGACGGGACCGGGTACGAGCAGTACTTC.

This clone was found a few times. V is TRBV5-4 and J is TRBJ2-5, with 7 bases aligning to TRBD2. The CDR3 covers 13 residues. Per the germline V gene, CDR1 is SGHNT and CDR2 is YYREEE (reference sequence). Unmatched junction bases numbered 6, after V lost 4 bases and J lost 6 bases. The CDR3: CASSAGDRQTQYF. The CDR3 nucleotides are TGTGCCAGCAGCGCGGGGGATCGGCAGACCCAGTACTTC.

The chain is built from TRBV6-1 and TRBJ2-7; D is perhaps TRBD2 (6 bases). V shed 2 bases and J shed 5 bases, with 10 bases lying between them. CDR3 size: 13 residues. The V gene's germline CDR1 is MNHNS and CDR2 SASEGT. CDR3 in amino acids: CASSESGVDEQYF. The CDR3 DNA reads as TGTGCCAGCAGTGAATCGGGGGTTGACGAGCAGTACTTC.

This chain links TRBV7-3 with TRBJ2-7; D is unresolved. This CDR3 has 17 residues. Trimming removed 3 bases at V and 0 bases at J, with 18 bases between. Germline V gene lookup returns CDR1 SGHTA and CDR2 FQGTGA. The CDR3 DNA is TGTGCCAGCAGCTTCAGTTTCGTAGTTTCGTACTCCTACGAGCAGTACTTC. Its protein product is CASSFSFVVSYSYEQYF.

V gene TRBV5-8 combines with J gene TRBJ1-5, with 10 nucleotides matching TRBD1. The CDR3 runs 18 residues. Germline CDR1 and CDR2: SGHTS and YDEGEE. V shed 3 bases, J shed 0 bases, and the junction held 9 bases outside the gene matches. The CDR3 sequence is CASSWTGQGRYSNQPQHF. The CDR3 nucleotides are TGTGCCAGCAGCTGGACGGGACAGGGGCGTTATAGCAATCAGCCCCAGCATTTT.

This chain connects TRBV13 to TRBJ2-4; 9 nucleotides align to TRBD2. The CDR3 loop spans 15 amino acids. From germline, CDR1 is PRHDT and CDR2 FYEKMQ (reference sequence). Unmatched junction bases numbered 5, after V lost 5 bases and J lost 3 bases. For the CDR3, the DNA is TGTGCCAGCAGCGTAGCGGGGGCGGTCAAAAACATTCAGTACTTC. Protein: CASSVAGAVKNIQYF.

V usage is TRBV2 and J usage is TRBJ1-4; no reliable D call. V lost 7 bases and J lost 8, with 17 bases in between. CDR1 and CDR2 from the germline V gene are SNHLY and FYNNEI. The CDR3 contains 14 residues. DNA of the CDR3: TGTGCCAGCACTTTCTACGGAGGACGAGAAAAACTGTTTTTT. This gives the protein CASTFYGGREKLFF.

The V gene is TRBV30, the J gene TRBJ1-5; TRBD1 aligns across 8 bases. Trimming took 3 bases from V and 7 from J; bases not matched to a gene: 8. The length of the CDR3 is 14 residues. Germline loops: CDR1 GTSNPN, CDR2 SVGIG (reference sequence). CDR3 region: CAWSATGDGQPQHF. For the CDR3, the DNA is TGTGCCTGGAGCGCGACAGGGGACGGGCAGCCCCAGCATTTT.

The chain joins TRBV18 to TRBJ2-2; D perhaps matches TRBD2 (5 bases). The CDR3 is made up of 17 amino acids. CDR1 KGHSH and CDR2 LQKENI come from the germline V gene. V shed 4 bases and J shed 5 bases, with 20 bases lying between them. CDR3 nucleotides: TGTGCCAGCTCACGGGAAGAGGGTGCCGTTGGAACCGGGGAGCTGTTTTTT. Encoded protein: CASSREEGAVGTGELFF.

Only a few counts were recorded for this clone. V is TRBV29-1 and J is TRBJ1-2; 8 bases are a match to TRBD1. V shed 7 bases, J shed 5 bases, and the junction held 3 bases outside the gene matches. CDR3 length: 11 residues. The V gene's germline CDR1 is SQVTM and CDR2 ANQGSEA. The CDR3, as DNA: TGCAGCGCAGGGGGCGGGTATGGCTACACCTTC. Encoded protein: CSAGGGYGYTF.

The chain links TRBV6-5 to TRBJ1-1, with a possible D match to TRBD1 (6 bases). Germline CDR1 is MNHEY and CDR2 is SVGAGI. The CDR3 is 12 amino acids. V shed 2 bases and J shed 11 bases, with 12 bases lying between them. The CDR3 DNA sequence: TGTGCCAGCAGTTACGGGGGGCAGGCGGCTTTCTTT. It is translated as CASSYGGQAAFF.

The rearrangement joins TRBV7-9 to TRBJ2-5; D remains unclear. Germline values: CDR1 SEHNR, CDR2 FQNEAQ (reference sequence). V was trimmed by 0 bases and J by 2 bases, leaving 7 bases between them. This CDR3 contains 14 residues. CDR3 region: CASSLATDQETQYF. As DNA, the CDR3 is TGTGCCAGCAGCTTAGCAACGGATCAAGAGACCCAGTACTTC. Combining the CDR3 with reference TRBV7-9 and TRBJ2-5 gives the whole variable domain DTGVSQNPRHKITKRGQNVTFRCDPISEHNRLYWYRQTLGQGPEFLTYFQNEAQLEKSRLLSDRFSAERPKGSFSTLEIQRTEQGDSAMYLCASSLATDQETQYFGPGTRLLVL.

The chain is built from TRBV7-2 and TRBJ1-2, with 9 positions matching TRBD1. Trimming removed 0 bases from V and 8 bases from J; junction bases left unmatched: 4. Germline CDR1 SGHTA, CDR2 FQGNSA. CDR3 length: 14 residues. The CDR3 region is CASSLAGTGKGYTF. The CDR3 coding sequence is TGTGCCAGCAGCTTAGCCGGGACAGGGAAAGGCTACACCTTC.

The chain carries TRBV7-8 and TRBJ2-4, with 8 bases that match TRBD2. This CDR3 spans 16 amino acids. CDR1 and CDR2 from the germline V gene are SGHVS and FQNEAQ. V gave up 5 bases and J gave up 6 bases; unmatched junction bases: 12. The DNA of the CDR3 is TGTGCCAGCAGCCCCGAGACAGCGGGGGCTTCAAACATTCAGTACTTC. Translation gives CASSPETAGASNIQYF.

The genes are TRBV2 and TRBJ1-3; D may be TRBD1 (6 bases). V was cut by 5 bases and J by 4 bases, with 15 bases left in between. This CDR3 is 15 amino acids long. Germline V gene sequence: CDR1 SNHLY, CDR2 FYNNEI. The CDR3 nucleotides are TGTGCCAGCAGTTATTCATCAGGGGTCGGAAACACCATATATTTT. Its translation: CASSYSSGVGNTIYF.

This clone has at least ten counts. The V and J genes are TRBV7-9 and TRBJ1-1; weak D call: TRBD1 (6 bases). Trimming took off 3 bases at V and 4 bases at J, with 12 bases between the two ends. This CDR3 has 14 amino acids. CDR1 is SEHNR and CDR2 is FQNEAQ in the germline V gene (reference sequence). The CDR3, as DNA: TGTGCCAGCAGCTTTTTAGAAGGGGGCACTGAAGCTTTCTTT. This codes for CASSFLEGGTEAFF.

The chain combines TRBV29-1 with TRBJ2-1; D remains ambiguous. CDR1 SQVTM and CDR2 ANQGSEA come from the germline V gene. V lost 6 bases to trimming and J lost 6 bases, with 6 bases between them. The CDR3 totals 10 residues. CDR3 amino acids: CSVGTNEQFF. The CDR3, as DNA: TGCAGCGTCGGAACCAATGAGCAGTTCTTC.

This clone was recorded many times. J is TRBJ2-1 and V is TRBV7-3; TRBD2 matches 8 bases. The CDR3 runs to 14 residues. Germline V gene data show CDR1 as SGHTA and CDR2 as FQGTGA. V shed 5 bases and J 6 bases; nucleotides not matched to a gene: 6. The CDR3 protein is CASSLSGGGNEQFF. As DNA, the CDR3 is TGTGCCAGCAGCCTGAGCGGGGGAGGCAATGAGCAGTTCTTC.

This chain uses TRBV28 with TRBJ1-1; D is unclear. This CDR3 contains 13 residues. V gave up 6 bases and J gave up 4 bases, with 12 bases separating them. CDR1 and CDR2 from the germline V gene are MDHEN and SYDVKM. The CDR3 loop reads CASSRRVGTEAFF. The DNA of the CDR3 is TGTGCCAGCAGCCGCAGAGTTGGCACTGAAGCTTTCTTT. Full variable domain (missing parts from reference TRBV28 and TRBJ1-1): DVKVTQSSRYLVKRTGEKVFLECVQDMDHENMFWYRQDPGLGLRLIYFSYDVKMKEKGDIPEGYSVSREKKERFSLILESASTNQTSMYLCASSRRVGTEAFFGQGTRLTVV.

The chain employs TRBV4-1 and TRBJ1-6; no definite D call. There are 16 residues in the CDR3. The germline V gene encodes CDR1 MGHRA and CDR2 YSYEKL. V dropped 0 bases and J dropped 3 bases, with 9 bases sitting between them. The CDR3 loop is CASSQEPEIYNSPLHF. The CDR3 bases are TGCGCCAGCAGCCAAGAACCAGAGATCTATAATTCACCCCTCCACTTT.

Comment on this clone: A much larger clone is a single base away; this may be a read error. This CDR3 reads CASSSTPQETQYF. CDR3 DNA sequence: TGTGCCAGCAGCTCAACCCCTCAAGAGACCCAGTACTTC. The V and J genes are TRBV7-8 and TRBJ2-5; D is unclear. CDR3 size: 13 residues. With 4 bases removed from V and 2 bases from J, the gap between germline ends came to 8 bases. In germline, CDR1 is SGHVS, CDR2 FQNEAQ.

This clone has more than one count but fewer than ten. The rearrangement joins TRBV5-6 to TRBJ1-5; TRBD1 agrees at 9 bases. Trimming removed 0 bases from V and 5 bases from J; junction bases left unmatched: 3. Germline CDR1 and CDR2: SGHDT and YYEEEE. This CDR3 is built from 15 residues. The CDR3 is CASSLAGTGHQPQHF. The CDR3 nucleotides are TGTGCCAGCAGCTTGGCGGGGACAGGGCATCAGCCCCAGCATTTT. The variable domain in full, completed from reference TRBV5-6 and TRBJ1-5, reads DAGVTQSPTHLIKTRGQQVTLRCSPKSGHDTVSWYQQALGQGPQFIFQYYEEEERQRGNFPDRFSGHQFPNYSSELNVNALLLGDSALYLCASSLAGTGHQPQHFGDGTRLSIL.